The entry below describes one T cell receptor beta chain. Its cognate antigen has yet to be identified. The record has no base qualities; no much larger clone is one base away. Counted from cysteine to phenylalanine, this CDR3 has 14 amino acids. The sequence is cut down to CDR3 DNA, 42 bases in frame from base 1. From the germline V gene, CDR1 is SGHTA and CDR2 is FQGTGA. V is shortened by 5 bases, J by 1 base, and the region joining them spans 11 bases. The protocol used for the library was 5' RACE. TCRdb names NextSeq 500 as the instrument used. In the TCR library protocol, a unique molecular identifier was attached to each TCR cDNA molecule so that PCR and sequencing errors could be corrected. The authors processed their data as follows. TCR identification, UMI-based error correction and CDR3 extraction were performed with Decombinator tools. TCRs above a frequency of 2 per 1,000, corresponding to the top 1% of the tumor frequency distribution, were defined as expanded. Each repertoire was subsampled 100 times to 5,000 TCRs, after which Renyi diversity was computed with the R vegan package. CDR3 similarity networks were built from amino acid triplet string-kernel similarity, with CDR3s being connected when pairwise similarity was above 0.82. TCRdb reprocessed the public reads (quality trimming at Q25 with fastp, clone calling with MiXCR) and kept in-frame beta chains. For every CDR3 protein sequence, its rows merge into one entry that carries the most common genes and DNA. The V and J calls shown here were made by TCRdb, not taken from the authors' results. This sample comprises about 70,000 distinct CDR3 sequences, roughly 8.9% of them detected only once. Roughly 1.9% of the sample lies in the top ten.

These data are taken from a study of spatial heterogeneity in lung cancer (dated by TCRdb to the late 2010s). Regarding the research as a whole: Donors were around 71 patients with early-stage, untreated non-small cell lung cancer from the lung TRACERx cohort. Follow-up PBMC samples were sequenced whenever available, and the median time to follow-up was approximately two years after resection. Beta-chain transcripts were consistently detected in greater numbers than alpha-chain transcripts, which likely reflected higher beta-chain transcript abundance. In the raw uncorrected reads, each unique combination of TCR and UMI appeared more than ten times on average. The study quantitatively compared TCR alpha and beta repertoires across multiple tumor regions, matched nontumor lung and blood in non-small cell lung cancer. Nonsynonymous mutation counts, determined by whole-exome sequencing of tumor tissue, were related to TCR repertoire features. At surgery, around 200 tumor regions, approximately 64 matched nontumor lung samples and 56 PBMC samples were TCR-sequenced for both alpha and beta chains.

Overall study results and their limits: Confirming at a functional level the hypothesis that regional TCRs recognize regional mutations was considered to require additional single-cell paired TCR alpha and beta sequencing. Ubiquitous expanded tumor TCRs were found in blood more often at tumor resection than at routine follow-up. Only roughly 15 patients were included in comparisons of baseline and follow-up blood repertoires.

In the paper's terms, the time point label means: blood at routine non-recurrence follow-up after resection. TCR sequencing used whole RNA extracted from tumor and nontumor lung tissue, or from cryopreserved PBMC samples, without cell sorting. Only patients with enough RNA available from two or more tumor regions were chosen for TCR sequencing. This sequence originates from a female donor with early-stage non-small cell lung cancer. Material: PBMCs, obtained at follow-up. The chain joins TRBV7-3 to TRBJ1-1, with the D gene too uncertain to name. The sequenced DNA is TGTGCCAGCAGCCCGGGAGTAGCGAACACTGAAGCTTTCTTT. Protein translation: CASSPGVANTEAFF.